This entry concerns a single TCR beta chain. The data stem from a study of T cell changes during pregnancy in multiple sclerosis. Clones were read by immunoSEQ multiplex PCR, and TCRdb kept only the in-frame ones, dropping some. The sample includes approximately 85,000 clones, roughly 92% of them seen just once. The sequencing used peripheral blood, collected in the first trimester of pregnancy. This clonotype was sampled from a female donor with multiple sclerosis, enrolled in a pregnancy study.

The CDR3 loop is CASSHTSGSWNEQFF. In DNA form, the CDR3 reads TGTGCCAGCAGCCATACTAGCGGGAGCTGGAATGAGCAGTTCTTC. The V call is TRBV6-1, the J call TRBJ2-1, with TRBD2 identical over 11 bases. This CDR3 is built from 15 residues. Germline V gives CDR1 MNHNS, CDR2 SASEGT. Unmatched junction bases numbered 8, after V lost 6 bases and J lost 7 bases.